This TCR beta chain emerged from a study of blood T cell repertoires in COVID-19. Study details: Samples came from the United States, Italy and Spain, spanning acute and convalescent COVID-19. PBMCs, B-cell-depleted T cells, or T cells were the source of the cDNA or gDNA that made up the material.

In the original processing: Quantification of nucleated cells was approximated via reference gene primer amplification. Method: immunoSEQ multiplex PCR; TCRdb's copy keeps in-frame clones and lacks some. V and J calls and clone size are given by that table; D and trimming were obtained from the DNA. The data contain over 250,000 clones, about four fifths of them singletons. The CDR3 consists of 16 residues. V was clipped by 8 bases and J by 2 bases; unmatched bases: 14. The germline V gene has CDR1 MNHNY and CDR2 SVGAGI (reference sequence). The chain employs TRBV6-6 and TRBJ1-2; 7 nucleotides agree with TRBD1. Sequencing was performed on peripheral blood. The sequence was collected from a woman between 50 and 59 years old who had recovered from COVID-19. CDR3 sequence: CASSSQAGGPNYGYTF. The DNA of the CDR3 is TGTGCCAGCTCATCCCAGGCAGGGGGTCCAAACTATGGCTACACCTTC.